This T cell receptor beta chain was obtained from a study of tumor-infiltrating lymphocytes in primary liver carcinoma. Study information: Patients included men and women of 30 to 69 years.

CDR3 length equals 13 residues. Germline V lookup: CDR1 SGHNT, CDR2 YENEEA. V was clipped by 3 bases and J by 9 bases, with 12 bases between them. Blood RNA originated from unsorted whole blood, with germline DNA additionally extracted. Sampling before surgery obtained 3.5 to 4 milliliters of peripheral blood. Using a constant-region primer together with ProtoScript II reverse transcriptase, TCR beta cDNA was made from roughly 520 ng of total RNA. Amplification in three nested multiplex PCR rounds with slightly modified ARM-PCR gave rise to TCR beta libraries. The opening two PCR rounds, ten to eleven cycles each, paired TRBV1-TRBV30 forward primers with a C-beta reverse primer. TCRdb itself ran the multiplex PCR reads through MiXCR, one entry per CDR3 protein. The profile shows about 310,000 distinct CDR3 sequences, around three fifths of them singletons. This clonotype was picked up many times.

The rearrangement uses TRBV11-3 and TRBJ2-1, with D hard to call. This sequence was found in a woman aged 25 to 39 with primary liver carcinoma and hepatitis B virus infection. The sequenced sample consisted of peripheral blood. The CDR3 loop is CASSFSYAAEQFF. CDR3 DNA: TGTGCCAGCAGCTTTAGTTATGCGGCTGAGCAGTTCTTC.